One sample yielded the 32 T cell receptor beta chains listed below, sequenced in a study of cytomegalovirus exposure and HLA in healthy donors. PCR involved 60 Vbeta and 13 Jbeta primers. The method was immunoSEQ multiplex PCR; TCRdb's version includes in-frame clones alone and lacks a portion of them. The data contain some 180,000 clones, 75% to 80% of them singletons. The sequenced sample was PBMCs. Receptors originate from a woman in her twenties or thirties in good health and CMV-seropositive.

The rearrangement links TRBV28 to TRBJ2-3, with D unresolved. CDR3 size: 13 residues. Trimming cost V 6 bases and J 5 bases, with 12 bases left between them. CDR1 and CDR2 from the germline V gene are MDHEN and SYDVKM. The DNA of the CDR3 is TGTGCCAGCAGCGCCTCGATTAGAGATACGCAGTATTTT. Its protein product is CASSASIRDTQYF.

The rearrangement uses TRBV13 and TRBJ1-2, with D possibly matching TRBD1 (6 bases). Germline CDR1 is PRHDT and CDR2 is FYEKMQ (reference sequence). V was clipped by 6 bases and J by 4 bases, with 15 bases between them. The CDR3 spans 14 residues. The CDR3 DNA sequence: TGTGCCAGCAGGGCGGACAGCCACCCCTATGGCTACACCTTC. This gives the protein CASRADSHPYGYTF.

The rearrangement links TRBV5-6 to TRBJ2-7; D is possibly TRBD2 (5 bases). The germline V gene has CDR1 SGHDT and CDR2 YYEEEE. This CDR3 contains 14 residues. V lost 0 bases and J lost 3, with 10 bases in between. The CDR3 DNA reads TGTGCCAGCAGCTTGGGTCTAGGACTCTACGAGCAGTACTTC. Its translation: CASSLGLGLYEQYF.

This clone has more than one count but fewer than ten. V gene TRBV25-1 combines with J gene TRBJ2-2; TRBD2 agrees at 10 bases. V lost 5 bases, J lost 3 bases, and 3 bases stayed unmatched. This CDR3 comprises 15 residues. Germline V lookup: CDR1 MGHDK, CDR2 SYGVNS. The CDR3 sequence: CASSSGRADTGELFF. In DNA, the CDR3 is TGTGCCAGCAGTAGCGGGAGGGCCGACACCGGGGAGCTGTTTTTT.

The table lists this clone with a few counts. This chain uses TRBV5-1 with TRBJ2-7; 7 nucleotides agree with TRBD1. This CDR3 comprises 15 residues. The V gene's germline CDR1 is SGHRS and CDR2 YFSETQ. V shed 2 bases and J 2 bases; nucleotides not matched to a gene: 7. DNA of the CDR3: TGCGCCAGCAGCTTAGATGCGACAGGGACCTACGAGCAGTACTTC. As protein: CASSLDATGTYEQYF.

This chain connects TRBV7-8 to TRBJ1-5; D is unclear. V dropped 7 bases and J dropped 4 bases, with 14 bases sitting between them. CDR1 is SGHVS and CDR2 is FQNEAQ in the germline V gene. The CDR3 covers 14 residues. CDR3 region: CASTPGSGNQPQHF. CDR3 coding DNA: TGTGCCAGCACCCCAGGTTCGGGAAATCAGCCCCAGCATTTT.

V and J are TRBV4-3 and TRBJ2-3, with D perhaps matching TRBD2 (7 bases). The CDR3 is 14 residues long. V was shortened by 4 bases and J by 3 bases, with 11 bases between the two germline ends. The germline gives CDR1 LGHNA, CDR2 YSLEER. The CDR3 DNA reads as TGCGCCAGCAGCCTGGGGGGGCGTACAGATACGCAGTATTTT. Translating gives CASSLGGRTDTQYF.

The gene calls are TRBV6-5 and TRBJ2-3, with 10 bases fitting TRBD2. CDR3 length equals 15 residues. Germline values: CDR1 MNHEY, CDR2 SVGAGI. After removal of 4 bases from V and 0 bases from J, the junction contained 1 base not matched to a gene. CDR3 sequence reads: CASSWTSGSTDTQYF. For the CDR3, the DNA is TGTGCCAGCAGTTGGACTAGCGGCAGCACAGATACGCAGTATTTT.

V is TRBV7-6 and J is TRBJ2-1, with D maybe TRBD2 (6 bases). Per germline, CDR1 SGHVS and CDR2 FNYEAQ. The CDR3 spans 18 residues. The V and J ends lost 0 bases and 0 bases respectively, with 15 bases between them. The CDR3 loop is CASSLASGGRSSYNEQFF. CDR3 DNA: TGTGCCAGCAGCTTAGCTTCCGGGGGTCGCAGCTCCTACAATGAGCAGTTCTTC.

V usage is TRBV11-2 and J usage is TRBJ1-4; no firm D call. Germline CDR1 is SGHAT and CDR2 is FQNNGV. V was clipped by 3 bases and J by 5 bases, with 16 bases between them. CDR3 length: 16 amino acids. The CDR3 sequence is CASSFNRGPPNEKLFF. The CDR3 DNA sequence: TGTGCCAGCAGCTTTAACCGCGGTCCGCCAAATGAAAAACTGTTTTTT. Full variable domain (remainder filled in from reference TRBV11-2 and TRBJ1-4): EAGVAQSPRYKIIEKRQSVAFWCNPISGHATLYWYQQILGQGPKLLIQFQNNGVVDDSQLPKDRFSAERLKGVDSTLKIQPAKLEDSAVYLCASSFNRGPPNEKLFFGSGTQLSVL.

The chain couples TRBV19 to TRBJ2-1; 12 nucleotides match TRBD2. The V gene's germline CDR1 is LNHDA and CDR2 SQIVND (reference sequence). V lost 4 bases, J lost 3 bases, and 7 bases stayed unmatched. This CDR3 comprises 17 residues. The CDR3 region has the DNA TGTGCCAGTAGTACCTCCTTGACTAGCGGGAGCTACAATGAGCAGTTCTTC. Translated, it gives CASSTSLTSGSYNEQFF.

In regard to this clone: Compared with germline, one end of the junction differs, possibly owing to a read error. This chain links TRBV5-1 with TRBJ2-7, with D maybe TRBD1 (5 bases). In germline, CDR1 is SGHRS, CDR2 YFSETQ. The CDR3 has 14 residues. For the CDR3, the DNA is TGCGCCAGCAGCTTGCAGACAGCCTTCTACGGGCAGTACTTC. Translation: CASSLQTAFYGQYF.

The CDR3 region is CASSLFQAYNEQFF. CDR3 DNA: TGTGCCAGCAGTTTATTTCAGGCCTACAATGAGCAGTTCTTC. This chain links TRBV28 with TRBJ2-1; D is ambiguous. The V and J ends lost 1 base and 2 bases respectively, with 6 bases between them. The CDR3 consists of 14 residues. Germline V CDR1 and CDR2: MDHEN, SYDVKM.

V usage is TRBV19 and J usage is TRBJ1-2; TRBD1 is a possible D gene (6 bases). Per the germline V gene, CDR1 is LNHDA and CDR2 is SQIVND (reference sequence). Trimming shortened V by 7 bases and J by 5 bases, and 14 bases separated the two germline ends. This CDR3 has 13 residues. CDR3 protein: CASTPGTHYGYTF. The DNA for the CDR3 is TGTGCCAGTACTCCCGGGACACATTATGGCTACACCTTC.

This clone was seen just once. This sequence joins TRBV14 and TRBJ2-1; TRBD1 matches 8 bases. Trimming at V came to 7 bases and at J to 6 bases, leaving 8 bases not matched to a gene. Germline V gene data show CDR1 as SGHDN and CDR2 as FVKESK. CDR3 length equals 14 residues. The CDR3 DNA is TGTGCCAGCACCAGGGGGCCTCTTAGCAATGAGCAGTTCTTC. Amino acid sequence: CASTRGPLSNEQFF.

The genes are TRBV9 and TRBJ2-4; 10 bases match TRBD2. Germline trimming cut 4 bases from V and 10 bases from J; bases unmatched to any gene: 11. This CDR3 is 15 amino acids long. Germline CDR1 reads SGDLS; CDR2 reads YYNGEE. Here the CDR3 DNA reads TGTGCCAGCAGCCCCCGGGGTAGCGGGAGGTCTATTCAGTACTTC. Its protein product is CASSPRGSGRSIQYF.

The chain carries TRBV19 and TRBJ1-1, with 8 bases aligning to TRBD1. Trimming at V came to 6 bases and at J to 3 bases, leaving 3 bases not matched to a gene. CDR3 size: 13 residues. Germline V lookup: CDR1 LNHDA, CDR2 SQIVND (reference sequence). CDR3 residues: CASREQGDTEAFF. The CDR3 bases are TGTGCCAGTAGAGAACAGGGGGACACTGAAGCTTTCTTT.

The chain employs TRBV18 and TRBJ2-5, with a weak D call TRBD2 (5 bases). CDR3 length equals 12 residues. Germline CDR1 and CDR2: KGHSH and LQKENI. Trimming took 2 bases from V and 4 from J, leaving 5 bases between them. This CDR3 reads CASSPAGETQYF. CDR3 DNA sequence: TGTGCCAGCTCACCAGCGGGAGAGACCCAGTACTTC.

This clone turned up a few times. The gene calls are TRBV9 and TRBJ2-5, with 8 nucleotides matching TRBD2. Germline CDR1 SGDLS, CDR2 YYNGEE. This CDR3 is built from 15 residues. Trimming cost V 0 bases and J 5 bases; bases outside gene matches: 6. The DNA of the CDR3 is TGTGCCAGCAGCGTAGTGAGCGGGGGCGGGGAGACCCAGTACTTC. Its translation is CASSVVSGGGETQYF.

The chain couples TRBV27 to TRBJ2-2, with D maybe TRBD1 (7 bases). Between the trimmed V and J ends, which lost 6 bases and 3 bases, there was a span of 11 bases. Per germline, CDR1 MNHEY and CDR2 SMNVEV (reference sequence). The CDR3 is made up of 14 amino acids. The CDR3 protein is CASRPGGYTGELFF. DNA for the CDR3: TGTGCCAGCAGGCCAGGGGGGTACACCGGGGAGCTGTTTTTT.

The gene calls are TRBV10-2 and TRBJ2-1, with TRBD2 matching over 9 bases. V dropped 6 bases and J dropped 10; count of bases not matched to a gene: 7. The CDR3 totals 13 residues. Germline V CDR1 and CDR2: WSHSY, SAAADI. The CDR3 loop is CASRVAGEREQFF. In nucleotides, the CDR3 is TGCGCCAGCAGAGTAGCGGGAGAGCGGGAGCAGTTCTTC.

The chain couples TRBV5-6 to TRBJ1-1; D unclear. Germline assignment: CDR1 SGHDT and CDR2 YYEEEE. The V and J ends lost 4 bases and 6 bases respectively, with 10 bases between them. The CDR3 spans 12 residues. Here the CDR3 reads CASSRVLAEAFF. The DNA of the CDR3 is TGTGCCAGCAGCCGGGTATTGGCTGAAGCTTTCTTT.

CDR3 coding DNA: TGTGCCACCAGCAGATCCAACCCCGGGACAGGGAGAATCTATGAGCAGTTCTTC. This codes for CATSRSNPGTGRIYEQFF. The chain has TRBV15 and TRBJ2-1; 9 bases agree with TRBD1. CDR3 length: 18 amino acids. J gave up 8 bases and V 2 bases, and 16 bases lay outside the gene matches. Germline V CDR1 and CDR2: LNHNV, YYDKDF (reference sequence).

The V gene is TRBV18, the J gene TRBJ2-7, with 9 bases identical to TRBD1. The V gene end was trimmed by 0 bases and the J gene end by 3 bases; junction bases not matched to a gene: 6. The CDR3 is 16 residues long. Per germline, CDR1 KGHSH and CDR2 LQKENI. CDR3 amino acids: CASSPPVRTGVYEQYF. In DNA, the CDR3 is TGTGCCAGCTCACCACCGGTGCGGACAGGGGTCTACGAGCAGTACTTC. Combining the CDR3 with reference TRBV18 and TRBJ2-7 gives the whole variable domain NAGVMQNPRHLVRRRGQEARLRCSPMKGHSHVYWYRQLPEEGLKFMVYLQKENIIDESGMPKERFSAEFPKEGPSILRIQQVVRGDSAAYFCASSPPVRTGVYEQYFGPGTRLTVT.

This clone was detected a few times. V usage is TRBV10-1 and J usage is TRBJ2-3; 7 nucleotides align to TRBD2. Germline V lookup: CDR1 WNHNN, CDR2 SYGVQD (reference sequence). V trimming: 3 bases; J trimming: 1 base; junction bases outside the gene matches: 10. This CDR3 has 17 amino acids. The CDR3 nucleotides are TGCGCCAGCAGTGAAATGAGTCGGGGGGATGGCACAGATACGCAGTATTTT. It yields the protein CASSEMSRGDGTDTQYF.

The V and J genes are TRBV5-1 and TRBJ2-6, with D perhaps TRBD2 (6 bases). Looked up from germline, CDR1 is SGHRS and CDR2 is YFSETQ. CDR3 length: 21 amino acids. The germline V and J ends were trimmed by 4 bases and 0 bases, with 26 bases remaining between them. The CDR3 is CASSQDYMREDVGSGANVLTF. The CDR3 DNA sequence: TGCGCCAGCAGCCAGGACTATATGAGAGAAGATGTCGGCTCTGGGGCCAACGTCCTGACTTTC.

The rearrangement links TRBV2 to TRBJ1-1; unclear D gene. Trimming removed 4 bases from V and 0 bases from J, with 6 bases in between. CDR1 and CDR2 (germline): SNHLY, FYNNEI. The CDR3 covers 13 residues. CDR3 protein: CASSADLNTEAFF. DNA for the CDR3: TGTGCCAGCAGTGCGGACTTGAACACTGAAGCTTTCTTT.

As for this clone: In the same sample, other DNA sequences code for this CDR3. This sequence joins TRBV11-3 and TRBJ2-1, with 11 bases matching TRBD2. Germline V gene sequence: CDR1 SGHNT, CDR2 YENEEA. With 3 bases clipped from V and 4 bases from J, the junction kept 5 bases outside the gene matches. The CDR3 spans 16 residues. The CDR3 here is CASSLGTSGVYNEQFF. The CDR3 DNA sequence: TGTGCCAGCAGCTTGGGGACTAGCGGCGTATACAATGAGCAGTTCTTC.

The gene calls are TRBV5-4 and TRBJ2-3; 8 positions agree with TRBD2. This CDR3 is built from 15 residues. Germline CDR1 and CDR2: SGHNT and YYREEE (reference sequence). Trimming took 3 bases from V and 2 from J; bases not matched to a gene: 5. This CDR3 is CASSSVAGYTDTQYF. The DNA of the CDR3 is TGTGCCAGCAGCTCCGTAGCGGGGTACACAGATACGCAGTATTTT.

The J gene is TRBJ1-1, the V gene TRBV9; TRBD1 matches 9 bases. The CDR3 length is 14 residues. Trimming at V came to 0 bases and at J to 7 bases, leaving 4 bases not matched to a gene. CDR1 SGDLS and CDR2 YYNGEE come from the germline V gene. CDR3 loop: CASSVEDRGYEAFF. CDR3 in DNA: TGTGCCAGCAGCGTAGAGGACAGGGGATATGAAGCTTTCTTT.

The J gene is TRBJ2-2, the V gene TRBV7-3, with TRBD2 matching over 12 bases. The CDR3 runs to 17 residues. Germline values: CDR1 SGHTA, CDR2 FQGTGA. V lost 5 bases, J lost 2 bases, and 6 bases stayed unmatched. In DNA, the CDR3 is TGTGCCAGCAGCCCCCGGACTAGCGGGGTTAACACCGGGGAGCTGTTTTTT. It yields the protein CASSPRTSGVNTGELFF.

This clone was detected only a few times. The chain joins TRBV5-1 to TRBJ2-5, with TRBD1 as a possible D gene (6 bases). This CDR3 comprises 14 residues. Germline CDR1 reads SGHRS; CDR2 reads YFSETQ. Trimming shortened V by 3 bases and J by 2 bases, and 11 bases separated the two germline ends. DNA of the CDR3: TGCGCCAGCAGCTCAGGGGCACCTCAAGAGACCCAGTACTTC. Its protein product is CASSSGAPQETQYF.